What follows is one TCR beta chain and its context. This sample is part of a study of T cell changes during pregnancy in multiple sclerosis. Here immunoSEQ multiplex PCR was the method, and the copy in TCRdb shows in-frame clones only, minus some. The table lists 50,000 to 65,000 clones, about 92% of them singletons. The receptor's source is a female donor with multiple sclerosis, enrolled in a pregnancy study. The specimen was CD8+ T cells from peripheral blood mononuclear cells, collected before pregnancy.

CDR3 bases: TGTGCCAGCAGTCGGGGGGTTAGCTCCTACAATGAGCAGTTCTTC. It yields the protein CASSRGVSSYNEQFF. The chain couples TRBV27 to TRBJ2-1; TRBD2 matches at 7 bases. The V and J ends lost 5 bases and 0 bases, in that order; junction bases with no gene match: 4. CDR1 MNHEY and CDR2 SMNVEV come from the germline V gene (reference sequence). The CDR3 runs 15 residues.